The 16 T cell receptor beta chains below were found in one sample sequenced in a study of T cells in tuberculosis. The sample's time point: new active TB diagnosis, blood taken before or within 7 days of starting treatment. Using immunoSEQ multiplex PCR, the repertoire was profiled, and TCRdb retains in-frame clones only, with some absent. Of approximately 31,000 clones in the sample, 86% were seen once. The sample was PBMCs, taken at tuberculosis diagnosis. The receptors originated from an adult with tuberculosis.

V gene TRBV27 combines with J gene TRBJ1-2; perhaps TRBD1 as D (5 bases). The V end lost 5 bases, the J end lost 9 bases, and 10 bases lay between the germline ends. CDR1 and CDR2 from the germline V gene are MNHEY and SMNVEV (reference sequence). CDR3 length: 11 residues. The CDR3 DNA follows: TGTGCCAGCAGTACCAGGGTGAGCTACACCTTC. This codes for CASSTRVSYTF.

V usage is TRBV6-1 and J usage is TRBJ1-5; no reliable D call. Trimming cost V 9 bases and J 0 bases, with 9 bases left between them. Germline V lookup: CDR1 MNHNS, CDR2 SASEGT. The CDR3 totals 13 residues. CDR3: CASKVDSNQPQHF. CDR3 sequence (DNA): TGTGCCAGTAAAGTAGATAGCAATCAGCCCCAGCATTTT.

The V call is TRBV28, the J call TRBJ1-5; D is unresolved. The V and J ends lost 3 bases and 1 base respectively, with 7 bases between them. Germline CDR1 is MDHEN and CDR2 is SYDVKM. The CDR3 runs to 14 residues. CDR3 sequence reads: CASSLGRSNQPQHF. The CDR3 region has the DNA TGTGCCAGCAGTTTGGGGAGGAGCAATCAGCCCCAGCATTTT. The full variable domain, with the rest looked up from reference TRBV28 and TRBJ1-5, is DVKVTQSSRYLVKRTGEKVFLECVQDMDHENMFWYRQDPGLGLRLIYFSYDVKMKEKGDIPEGYSVSREKKERFSLILESASTNQTSMYLCASSLGRSNQPQHFGDGTRLSIL.

The J gene is TRBJ2-5, the V gene TRBV9; tentatively, D is TRBD2 (6 bases). The length of the CDR3 is 13 residues. In germline, CDR1 is SGDLS, CDR2 YYNGEE. V was cut by 3 bases and J by 6 bases, with 12 bases left in between. The CDR3 nucleotides are TGTGCCAGCAGCGACTCGGGAGCGCAGACCCAGTACTTC. Protein: CASSDSGAQTQYF.

This chain connects TRBV5-1 to TRBJ2-7; 9 positions match TRBD1. Germline values: CDR1 SGHRS, CDR2 YFSETQ. This CDR3 comprises 13 residues. V lost 4 bases, J lost 6 bases, and 5 bases stayed unmatched. The CDR3 here is CASSPGQGGEQYF. In DNA form, the CDR3 reads TGCGCCAGCAGCCCGGGACAGGGAGGCGAGCAGTACTTC.

The chain has TRBV23-1 and TRBJ2-7; TRBD2 matches at 9 bases. TRBV23-1 is an open reading frame whose function is uncertain. This CDR3 has 21 amino acids. Trimming took 1 base from V and 2 from J; bases not matched to a gene: 21. In DNA form, the CDR3 reads TGCGCCAGCAGTCAATACCGCCCACAGGGATTTTCTAGCGGGGCTACCTACGAGCAGTACTTC. Translation gives CASSQYRPQGFSSGATYEQYF.

CDR3 DNA: TGTGCCAGCAGCGTTACAACTAATGAAAAACTGTTTTTT. It translates to CASSVTTNEKLFF. The chain carries TRBV6-5 and TRBJ1-4; D call uncertain. Trimming took 6 bases from V and 0 from J, leaving 5 bases between them. Per germline, CDR1 MNHEY and CDR2 SVGAGI. The CDR3 is made up of 13 amino acids.

The chain joins TRBV12-5 to TRBJ1-4, with D possibly TRBD1 on 6 matching bases. The V end was cut by 4 bases, the J end by 0 bases, with 27 bases between. CDR1 and CDR2 (germline): LGHNT, FRNRAP. The CDR3 has 21 residues. The chain's CDR3 is CASGWLLDSKDPKATNEKLFF. Here the CDR3 DNA reads TGTGCTAGTGGTTGGCTATTGGACAGTAAGGACCCAAAAGCAACTAATGAAAAACTGTTTTTT.

This chain connects TRBV6-1 to TRBJ1-2; D may be TRBD1 (6 bases). The CDR3 runs 15 residues. Germline loops: CDR1 MNHNS, CDR2 SASEGT. With 5 bases removed from V and 3 bases from J, the gap between germline ends came to 16 bases. As DNA, the CDR3 is TGTGCCAGCAGTCAACAGGGAGGGTTGGACTATGGCTACACCTTC. It specifies CASSQQGGLDYGYTF.

This sequence joins TRBV30 and TRBJ2-6; 9 bases match TRBD1. The CDR3 runs 14 residues. The germline V gene encodes CDR1 GTSNPN and CDR2 SVGIG (reference sequence). V gave up 5 bases and J gave up 2 bases; unmatched junction bases: 1. The chain's CDR3 is CAWGQGTGANVLTF. CDR3 coding DNA: TGTGCCTGGGGACAGGGGACTGGGGCCAACGTCCTGACTTTC.

The rearrangement links TRBV29-1 to TRBJ2-7; TRBD1 aligns across 9 bases. The CDR3 loop spans 14 amino acids. Germline CDR1 and CDR2: SQVTM and ANQGSEA. The V segment lost 6 bases and the J segment 0 bases; nucleotides outside the gene matches: 6. This chain's CDR3 is CSVGTGSGSYEQYF. The CDR3 DNA sequence: TGCAGCGTCGGGACAGGGAGCGGCTCCTACGAGCAGTACTTC.

V gene TRBV9 combines with J gene TRBJ2-5, with a possible D match to TRBD1 (6 bases). CDR1 SGDLS and CDR2 YYNGEE come from the germline V gene. The CDR3 is 18 amino acids. V was pared by 0 bases and J by 4 bases, with 22 bases between. CDR3 coding DNA: TGTGCCAGCAGCGTAGGAGGCGTGGGAGAAGGGGGTGCAGAGACCCAGTACTTC. Residues: CASSVGGVGEGGAETQYF.

The rearrangement joins TRBV5-1 to TRBJ2-3; D call uncertain. The CDR3 has 14 residues. Germline CDR1 SGHRS, CDR2 YFSETQ. Deletions cut 0 bases from V and 0 bases from J, with 5 bases between. The CDR3 loop is CASSLGASTDTQYF. CDR3 nucleotide sequence: TGCGCCAGCAGCTTGGGGGCTAGCACAGATACGCAGTATTTT.

This sequence joins TRBV4-1 and TRBJ2-6, with D perhaps TRBD2 (6 bases). V dropped 4 bases and J dropped 0 bases, with 13 bases sitting between them. Germline V lookup: CDR1 MGHRA, CDR2 YSYEKL. The CDR3 extends over 17 amino acids. Here the CDR3 DNA reads TGCGCCAGCAGCCTCCCGGGCGGGATCTCTGGGGCCAACGTCCTGACTTTC. Its protein is CASSLPGGISGANVLTF.

There are a few counts of this clone. The chain recombines TRBV30 with TRBJ2-7, with TRBD1 matching over 7 bases. CDR1 is GTSNPN, CDR2 SVGIG, per germline (reference sequence). V dropped 6 bases and J dropped 4; count of bases not matched to a gene: 9. The length of the CDR3 is 13 residues. As DNA, the CDR3 is TGTGCCTGTACAGACAGGGACCTTTACGAGCAGTACTTC. This sequence encodes CACTDRDLYEQYF.

This clone turned up a few times. The V and J genes are TRBV2 and TRBJ2-3; 8 nucleotides align to TRBD2. The CDR3 has 17 amino acids. Germline lookup yields CDR1 SNHLY and CDR2 FYNNEI. The trim removed 2 bases at V and 2 bases at J, leaving 9 bases unmatched. The CDR3 loop reads CASSEPGAGVLTDTQYF. Here the CDR3 DNA reads TGTGCCAGCAGTGAACCCGGAGCGGGAGTCCTCACAGATACGCAGTATTTT.